This note documents a single T cell receptor (beta chain) sequence. No antigen is known for it. Germline CDR1 DFQATT, CDR2 SNEGSKA (reference sequence). The length of the CDR3 is 15 residues. Each CDR3 protein gets one entry in TCRdb, which reprocessed the 5' RACE reads and gives no DNA. The specimen's table records about 190,000 distinct CDR3 sequences. This sample is part of a study of T cells expressing NK-cell markers. Overall study context: In sorted CD3+CD56+NKG2C+, CD3+CD56+NKG2C- and CD3+CD56-NKG2C+ T cells, TCR beta repertoires were obtained. Study-wide results and caveats: Where several donors were concerned, these clonotypes also led the CD3+CD56-NKG2C+ fraction.

The chain is built from TRBV20-1 and TRBJ2-1; the TRBD1 assignment by TCRdb is unverifiable without DNA. Sequencing input: blood T cells: a sorted CD56 or NKG2C T cell subset, CD4+ or CD8+ T cells, or bulk PBMC T cells (not recorded which). This sequence originates from a man aged 18-75 years in good health. CDR3 in amino acids: CSARERGLSYNEQFF.